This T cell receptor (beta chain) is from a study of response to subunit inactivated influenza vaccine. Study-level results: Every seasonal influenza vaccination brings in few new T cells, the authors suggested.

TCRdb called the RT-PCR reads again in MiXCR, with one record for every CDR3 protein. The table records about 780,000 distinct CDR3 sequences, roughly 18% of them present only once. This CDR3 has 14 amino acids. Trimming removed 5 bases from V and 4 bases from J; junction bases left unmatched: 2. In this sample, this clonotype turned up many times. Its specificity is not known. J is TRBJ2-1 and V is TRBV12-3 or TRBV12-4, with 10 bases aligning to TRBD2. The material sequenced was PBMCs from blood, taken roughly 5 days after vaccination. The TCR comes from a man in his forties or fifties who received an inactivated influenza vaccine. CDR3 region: CASSPSGGYNEQFF. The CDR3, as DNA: TGTGCCAGCAGTCCTAGCGGGGGATACAATGAGCAGTTCTTC.